The entry below describes one T cell receptor beta chain. This record belongs to a study of blood T cell repertoires in COVID-19. Overall study: There were acute and convalescent COVID-19 samples, and they came from the United States, Italy and Spain.

Patients of the Seattle cohort, enrolled during active infection, were followed longitudinally. Per the authors' pipeline: Reference gene primer amplification gave estimated nucleated cell counts. Clones were sequenced by immunoSEQ multiplex PCR, and TCRdb holds only the in-frame ones, with some missing. V, J and clone size are those of that table, while D and trimming were read from the DNA. The sample shows 130,000 or so clones, about four fifths of them seen only once. With 0 bases removed from V and 2 bases from J, the gap between germline ends came to 15 bases. This CDR3 contains 17 residues. Germline CDR1 PRHDT, CDR2 FYEKMQ (reference sequence).

The chain links TRBV13 to TRBJ2-3, with D maybe TRBD2 (6 bases). The TCR comes from a young man with COVID-19, enrolled during active disease. Input material: peripheral blood. The CDR3: CASSLGLGGVITDTQYF. CDR3 coding DNA: TGTGCCAGCAGCTTAGGCCTCGGGGGAGTTATCACAGATACGCAGTATTTT.